The 17 T cell receptor beta chains below all came from one sample that was sequenced in a study of regulatory T cells in long-lasting Graves disease (dated by TCRdb to about 2021). Library preparation used multiplex PCR. The instrument given in TCRdb is Illumina HiSeq 4000. CDR3 regions were amplified by Arm-PCR with iRepertoire HTBI primers to construct TCR beta libraries. Using fastp trimming at Q25 and MiXCR clonotype assembly, TCRdb reanalyzed the public sequencing data and kept in-frame beta chains. Entries are consolidated by CDR3 protein sequence, retaining the most common genes and DNA. Across this sample there are roughly 400,000 distinct CDR3 sequences, with roughly 21% seen only once. The ten largest account for roughly an eighth of the sample. This specimen's time point label, per the study, means: persistent/refractory GD, antithyroid drugs over 5 years with positive TRAb. For both TCR sequencing and RNA sequencing, RNA was extracted from PBMCs using TRIzol.

Sequencing used peripheral blood mononuclear cells (PBMCs), obtained when the disease was refractory, from a patient treated with antithyroid drugs. Every receptor here comes from a female donor with Graves disease.

This clonotype was seen many times. CDR3 DNA sequence: TGTGCCAGCAGTTACGATCCTACGGGGAACTATGGCTACACCTTC. This encodes CASSYDPTGNYGYTF. V gene TRBV6-5 combines with J gene TRBJ1-2, with unresolved D. Trimming took 2 bases from V and 2 from J, leaving 12 bases between them. The CDR3 loop spans 15 amino acids. Germline-derived CDR1 and CDR2 are MNHEY and SVGAGI.

The chain uses TRBV25-1 and TRBJ2-1; D not certain. Germline lookup yields CDR1 MGHDK and CDR2 SYGVNS. Trimming cost V 1 base and J 4 bases, with 5 bases left between them. This CDR3 region has 13 residues. CDR3 residues: CASSESKYNEQFF. The CDR3, as DNA: TGTGCCAGCAGTGAATCTAAATACAATGAGCAGTTCTTC.

This clonotype has a handful of counts. The chain employs TRBV11-3 and TRBJ2-2; no definite D call. Germline loops: CDR1 SGHNT, CDR2 YENEEA. The V end was cut by 2 bases, the J end by 4 bases, with 8 bases between. The CDR3 loop spans 14 amino acids. The CDR3 loop reads CASSLTSLTGELFF. In DNA, the CDR3 is TGTGCCAGCAGCTTAACAAGCCTCACCGGGGAGCTGTTTTTT.

This clonotype turned up a few times. The chain recombines TRBV7-2 with TRBJ2-7; 10 bases map to TRBD2. With V trimmed by 3 bases and J by 0 bases, 14 bases remained unmatched. The germline CDR1 and CDR2 sequences are SGHTA and FQGNSA. This CDR3 has 19 residues. The CDR3 DNA reads as TGTGCCAGCAGCTTCCCCGATCGGACTAGCGGAAGGAGCTCCTACGAGCAGTACTTC. Its translation is CASSFPDRTSGRSSYEQYF.

In its sample, this clonotype was seen many times. This chain links TRBV15 with TRBJ1-4; maybe TRBD1 (5 bases). V was shortened by 3 bases and J by 16 bases, with 12 bases between the two germline ends. CDR1 is LNHNV, CDR2 YYDKDF, per germline (reference sequence). The CDR3 sequence is 11 residues long. CDR3 in amino acids: CATSRETAKFF. In DNA form, the CDR3 reads TGTGCCACCAGCAGGGAGACAGCGAAGTTTTTT.

This clonotype was detected a few times. The J gene is TRBJ2-7, the V gene TRBV7-6; 14 bases match TRBD2. Trimming took 5 bases from V and 5 from J; bases not matched to a gene: 8. This CDR3 comprises 16 residues. Per germline, CDR1 SGHVS and CDR2 FNYEAQ. In DNA form, the CDR3 reads TGTGCCAGCAGCAACAGACTAGCGGGAGGGCAGGACGAGCAGTACTTC. Amino acid sequence: CASSNRLAGGQDEQYF.

The chain uses TRBV6-5 and TRBJ1-3; D is ambiguous. V gave up 2 bases and J gave up 0 bases, with 5 bases separating them. The CDR3 is made up of 14 amino acids. Germline V CDR1 and CDR2: MNHEY, SVGAGI. CDR3 in amino acids: CASSYVPSGNTIYF. The CDR3 nucleotides read TGTGCCAGCAGTTACGTGCCCTCTGGAAACACCATATATTTT.

This clonotype was seen many times. The CDR3 reads CASSFIRGNTGELFF. As DNA, the CDR3 is TGTGCCAGCAGTTTCATTAGGGGGAACACCGGGGAGCTGTTTTTT. The chain is built from TRBV27 and TRBJ2-2; a possible D gene is TRBD1 (5 bases). V was pared by 3 bases and J by 1 base, with 9 bases between. CDR3 size: 15 residues. CDR1 is MNHEY and CDR2 is SMNVEV in the germline V gene (reference sequence).

This clonotype was seen a handful of times. The chain combines TRBV6-5 with TRBJ2-7; 11 nucleotides agree with TRBD1. V was clipped by 4 bases and J by 6 bases; unmatched bases: 8. CDR1 MNHEY and CDR2 SVGAGI come from the germline V gene. The CDR3 sequence is 15 residues long. As DNA, the CDR3 is TGTGCCAGCAGTTTGGTTTCTGGACAGGGGGCCGAGCAGTACTTC. Translating it yields CASSLVSGQGAEQYF.

The J gene is TRBJ1-2, the V gene TRBV7-2; no firm D call. CDR3 size: 13 residues. Germline V CDR1 and CDR2: SGHTA, FQGNSA. The germline V and J ends were trimmed by 1 base and 1 base, with 4 bases remaining between them. CDR3 in DNA: TGTGCCAGCAGCTTAGAGCTTAACTATGGCTACACCTTC. Translation gives CASSLELNYGYTF.

The rearrangement uses TRBV6-2 or TRBV6-3 and TRBJ2-7, with D hard to call. Germline values: CDR1 MNHEY, CDR2 SVGEGT. The V and J ends lost 6 bases and 2 bases respectively, with 14 bases between them. The CDR3 runs 14 residues. The chain's CDR3 is CASRTDGRAYEQYF. The CDR3 coding sequence is TGTGCCAGCAGAACGGACGGCCGAGCCTACGAGCAGTACTTC.

This clonotype has at least ten counts. The chain has TRBV6-2 or TRBV6-3 and TRBJ2-7; no definite D call. The CDR3 sequence is 16 residues long. Germline CDR1 reads MNHEY; CDR2 reads SVGEGT. V gave up 3 bases and J gave up 1 base, with 16 bases separating them. DNA of the CDR3: TGTGCCAGCAGTTATCGATCGGGCGGAAATTCCTACGAGCAGTACTTC. Its protein is CASSYRSGGNSYEQYF.

The genes are TRBV27 and TRBJ2-1; 12 nucleotides match TRBD2. The CDR3 has 18 residues. J gave up 5 bases and V 1 base, and 9 bases lay outside the gene matches. Germline V CDR1 and CDR2: MNHEY, SMNVEV (reference sequence). The CDR3 here is CASSLLTTSGSIHNEQFF. Here the CDR3 DNA reads TGTGCCAGCAGTTTATTAACGACTAGCGGGAGTATCCACAATGAGCAGTTCTTC.

The chain is built from TRBV28 and TRBJ2-1, with 8 positions matching TRBD1. The trim removed 6 bases at V and 4 bases at J, leaving 5 bases unmatched. Germline lookup yields CDR1 MDHEN and CDR2 SYDVKM. The CDR3 spans 14 residues. The CDR3 nucleotides are TGTGCCAGCAGCACAGGGGGTATTTACAATGAGCAGTTCTTC. Amino acid sequence: CASSTGGIYNEQFF.

This clonotype has a count of ten or more. The chain is built from TRBV27 and TRBJ1-1, with a possible D match to TRBD1 (6 bases). CDR3 length: 13 amino acids. Trimming shortened V by 4 bases and J by 4 bases, and 10 bases separated the two germline ends. The germline CDR1 and CDR2 sequences are MNHEY and SMNVEV (reference sequence). CDR3 sequence reads: CASSSRTATEAFF. The CDR3 nucleotides are TGTGCCAGCAGTTCCAGGACAGCCACTGAAGCTTTCTTT.

The V gene is TRBV27, the J gene TRBJ2-7; TRBD2 agrees at 10 bases. CDR1 and CDR2 from the germline V gene are MNHEY and SMNVEV (reference sequence). The CDR3 runs to 16 residues. V dropped 4 bases and J dropped 2; count of bases not matched to a gene: 8. In DNA form, the CDR3 reads TGTGCCAGCAGTTACGGGGGAGCGGGAGGGCCCTACGAGCAGTACTTC. Its protein is CASSYGGAGGPYEQYF.

About this clonotype: A junction boundary mismatches the germline segment, possibly from a read error. The rearrangement joins TRBV20-1 to TRBJ1-1; no reliable D call. CDR3 length equals 15 residues. From germline, CDR1 is DFQATT and CDR2 SNEGSKA (reference sequence). The CDR3 DNA reads TGCAGTACTAGAGATCGACGGACGTCGGAGGGAGAAGCTTTCTTT. Protein product: CSTRDRRTSEGEAFF.